The T cell receptor (beta chain) under discussion was sequenced for a study of blood T cell repertoires in COVID-19 (dated by TCRdb to about 2020). Context from the whole study: The collaborator samples originated in the United States, Italy and Spain and spanned the acute and convalescent phases of COVID-19. The prospective study material was composed of cDNA or gDNA derived from T cells, B-cell-depleted T cells, or PBMCs. Deeply sampled blood TCRbeta repertoires from subjects exposed to, actively infected with, or recovered from COVID-19 were included in the dataset. The repertoires were made available in a free public database intended to serve as a resource for research on the immune response to SARS-CoV-2. The samples were drawn from the first 160 participants of the ongoing ImmuneRACE study and from 950 to 1,500 subjects provided by 6 global collaborators. Sample metadata almost always included a de-identified subject ID, COVID-19 status, age in years and sex. Where available, HLA class I and class II types were taken from metadata supplied by the sample provider and were not determined by assay-based typing.

Points the paper makes about the study in general: The amount of clinical and demographic metadata varied by source and participant and was provided uncurated.

V is cut by 3 bases and J by 3 bases, and the space between the germline ends is 6 bases. From the cysteine up to the phenylalanine, the CDR3 has a length of 12 residues. Only the CDR3 region is kept as DNA, spanning 36 bases read in frame from base 1. This clone has just a few counts. Its antigen is unknown. No base quality information exists; no much larger clone differs at one position. Whole blood was collected in K2EDTA tubes by collaborating institutions according to the institutions' own protocols. For TCRbeta analysis, collaborator samples were shipped as frozen whole blood, as isolated PBMCs, or as DNA extracted from either sample type. TCRbeta CDR3 regions were amplified from genomic DNA by means of the immunoSEQ Assay, a bias-controlled multiplex PCR. Processing in the source paper ran as follows. The number of nucleated cells in each sample was estimated from the amplification of reference gene primers within the assay. To quantify the absolute abundance of each unique TCRbeta CDR3 rearrangement, sequence reads were collapsed and filtered. For each sample, productive Simpson clonality was calculated by taking the square root of Simpson's diversity index across productive rearrangements. TCRdb stores this immuneACCESS table with in-frame sequences only. Part of the clones is absent; in the studies checked, under half of the shortfall reflects unresolved V genes, and no reason is known for the rest. Clonal size and the V and J genes are those of that table, whereas D and trimming came from the DNA. This sample comprises roughly 500,000 clones, approximately 83% of them detected only once. The top ten clones comprise approximately 2.9% of the sample.

The rearrangement joined TRBV12-3 or TRBV12-4 to TRBJ2-7, with no confident D gene call. Sequences were obtained from peripheral blood. This sequence originates from a human donor in a cohort sampled during active COVID-19. For the CDR3, the sequence is CASSFHSYEQYF. In nucleotide form, the sequence is TGTGCCAGCAGTTTCCATAGCTACGAGCAGTACTTC.